This TCR beta chain was identified in a study of blood T cell repertoires in COVID-19. In the study overall: Both acute and convalescent COVID-19 samples were obtained from the United States, Italy and Spain. In each case, the material was cDNA or gDNA derived from T cells, B-cell-depleted T cells, or PBMCs.

Per the original methods: Nucleated cell counts were estimated from reference gene primer amplification. Sequencing was performed with immunoSEQ multiplex PCR; in TCRdb, only in-frame clones are kept and a portion is missing. The V and J calls and clone size are taken from that table; D and trimming were inferred from the DNA. The table has roughly 120,000 clones, around three quarters seen once. The V end lost 6 bases, the J end lost 0 bases, and 14 bases lay between the germline ends. This CDR3 has 15 amino acids. Germline loops: CDR1 MDHEN, CDR2 SYDVKM. Sequenced sample: peripheral blood. The chain is built from TRBV28 and TRBJ1-2, with D possibly being TRBD1 (6 bases). The source is a woman of 80 years or more with acute or convalescent COVID-19. The CDR3 DNA sequence: TGTGCCAGCAGCGCGGGGGGCCGCACTAACTATGGCTACACCTTC. This codes for CASSAGGRTNYGYTF.